A single T cell receptor (beta chain) is shown here with its context. The data were obtained in a study of blood T cell repertoires in COVID-19. About the study: Researchers got acute and convalescent COVID-19 samples from the United States, Italy and Spain. PBMCs, B-cell-depleted T cells, or T cells provided the cDNA or gDNA that made up the material.

Methods used by the authors: For nucleated cells, counts were estimated from reference gene primer amplification. Sequencing was performed with immunoSEQ multiplex PCR; in TCRdb, only in-frame clones are kept and a portion is missing. The DNA gave D and trimming, while V, J and clone size come from that table. Of about 36,000 clones listed, about 85% were seen once; the top ten hold around 15%. J lost 4 bases, V lost 5 bases, and 4 bases had no gene match. Germline CDR1 is SNHLY and CDR2 is FYNNEI. This CDR3 is built from 15 residues. The sample was peripheral blood. This receptor was identified in a human donor in a cohort sampled during active COVID-19. This chain joins TRBV2 and TRBJ2-3; 12 bases map to TRBD2. CDR3 loop: CASSSSGGASDTQYF. CDR3 DNA: TGTGCCAGCAGTTCTAGCGGGGGGGCGTCAGATACGCAGTATTTT.